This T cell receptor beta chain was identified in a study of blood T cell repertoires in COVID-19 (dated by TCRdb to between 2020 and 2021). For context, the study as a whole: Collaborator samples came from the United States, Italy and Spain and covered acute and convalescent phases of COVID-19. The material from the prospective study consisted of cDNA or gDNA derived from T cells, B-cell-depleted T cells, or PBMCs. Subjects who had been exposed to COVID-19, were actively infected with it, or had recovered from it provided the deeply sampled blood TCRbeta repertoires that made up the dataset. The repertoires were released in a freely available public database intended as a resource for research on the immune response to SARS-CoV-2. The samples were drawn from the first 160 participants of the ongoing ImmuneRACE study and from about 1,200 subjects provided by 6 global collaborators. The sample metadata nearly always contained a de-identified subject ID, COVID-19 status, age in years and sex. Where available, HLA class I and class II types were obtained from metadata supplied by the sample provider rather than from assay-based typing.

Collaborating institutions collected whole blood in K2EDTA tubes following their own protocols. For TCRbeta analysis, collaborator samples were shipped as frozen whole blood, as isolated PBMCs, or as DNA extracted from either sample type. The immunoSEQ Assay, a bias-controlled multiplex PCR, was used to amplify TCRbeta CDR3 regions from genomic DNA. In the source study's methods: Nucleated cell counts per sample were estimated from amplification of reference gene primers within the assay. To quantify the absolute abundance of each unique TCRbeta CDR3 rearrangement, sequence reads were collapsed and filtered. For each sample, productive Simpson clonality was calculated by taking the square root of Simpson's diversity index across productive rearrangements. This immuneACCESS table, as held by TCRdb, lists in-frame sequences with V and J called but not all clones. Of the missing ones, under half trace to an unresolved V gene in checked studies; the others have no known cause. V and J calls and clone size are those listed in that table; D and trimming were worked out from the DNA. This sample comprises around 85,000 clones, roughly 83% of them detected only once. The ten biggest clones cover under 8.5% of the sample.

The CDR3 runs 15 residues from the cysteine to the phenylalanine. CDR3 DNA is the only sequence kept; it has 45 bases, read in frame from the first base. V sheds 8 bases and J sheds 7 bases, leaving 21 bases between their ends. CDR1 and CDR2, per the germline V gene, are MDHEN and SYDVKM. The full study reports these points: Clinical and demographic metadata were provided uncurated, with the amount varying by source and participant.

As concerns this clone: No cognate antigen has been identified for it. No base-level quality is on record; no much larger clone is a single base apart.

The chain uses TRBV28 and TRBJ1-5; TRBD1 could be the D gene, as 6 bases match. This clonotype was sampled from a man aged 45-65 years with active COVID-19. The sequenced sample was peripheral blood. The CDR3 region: CASGVQGLRRQPQHF. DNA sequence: TGTGCCAGCGGGGTGCAGGGGCTGAGAAGGCAGCCCCAGCATTTT.